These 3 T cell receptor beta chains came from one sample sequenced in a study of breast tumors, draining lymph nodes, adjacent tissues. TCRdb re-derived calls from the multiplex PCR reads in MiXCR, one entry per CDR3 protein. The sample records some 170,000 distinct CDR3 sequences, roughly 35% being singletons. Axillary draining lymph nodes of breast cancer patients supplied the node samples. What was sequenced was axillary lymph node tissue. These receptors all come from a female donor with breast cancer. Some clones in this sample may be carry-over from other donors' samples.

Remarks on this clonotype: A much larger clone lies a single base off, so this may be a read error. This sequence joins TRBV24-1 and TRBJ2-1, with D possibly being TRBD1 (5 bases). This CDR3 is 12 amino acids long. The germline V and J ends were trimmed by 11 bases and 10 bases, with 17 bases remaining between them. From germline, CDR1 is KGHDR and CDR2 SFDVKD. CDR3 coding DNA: TGTGCCAGCAGCTCCCAGGGTTACGAGCAGTTCTTC. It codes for CASSSQGYEQFF.

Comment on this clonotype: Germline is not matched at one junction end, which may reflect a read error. The CDR3 nucleotides read TGTACCAGCAGCGCAGACAGGGGCTACGAGCAGTACTTC. Amino acids: CTSSADRGYEQYF. This chain connects TRBV27 to TRBJ2-7; 8 positions agree with TRBD1. Germline-derived CDR1 and CDR2 are MNHEY and SMNVEV (reference sequence). The CDR3 totals 13 residues.

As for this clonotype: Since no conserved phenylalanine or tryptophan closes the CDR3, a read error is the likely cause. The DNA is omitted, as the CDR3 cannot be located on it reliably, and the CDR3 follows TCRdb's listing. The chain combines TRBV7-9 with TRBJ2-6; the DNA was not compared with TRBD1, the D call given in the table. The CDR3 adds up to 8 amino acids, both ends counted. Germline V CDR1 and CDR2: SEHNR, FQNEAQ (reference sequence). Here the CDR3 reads CASSLWGV.